Detailed here is one T cell receptor (beta chain). The antigen remains undetermined. Time point specified: approximately 10-day in vitro stimulation with candidate neoantigen peptide 2. V was clipped by 5 bases and J by 6 bases; unmatched bases: 2. The CDR3 is 13 residues long. The germline gives CDR1 SNHLY, CDR2 FYNNEI. This specimen belongs to a study of PD-1 blockade in mismatch repair-deficient tumors. Assay used: immunoSEQ multiplex PCR; TCRdb lists only in-frame clones, some missing. This repertoire shows about 9,800 clones, around 85% found once; its top ten account for around 23%. This sample comprised cells cultured in vitro, obtained from a patient treated with pembrolizumab. The chain joins TRBV2 to TRBJ2-7; TRBD2 matches at 12 bases. The clonotype originates from an adult with mismatch repair-deficient cancer. The CDR3 sequence is CASSWTSGVEQYF. As DNA, the CDR3 is TGTGCCAGCAGTTGGACTAGCGGGGTCGAGCAGTACTTC.